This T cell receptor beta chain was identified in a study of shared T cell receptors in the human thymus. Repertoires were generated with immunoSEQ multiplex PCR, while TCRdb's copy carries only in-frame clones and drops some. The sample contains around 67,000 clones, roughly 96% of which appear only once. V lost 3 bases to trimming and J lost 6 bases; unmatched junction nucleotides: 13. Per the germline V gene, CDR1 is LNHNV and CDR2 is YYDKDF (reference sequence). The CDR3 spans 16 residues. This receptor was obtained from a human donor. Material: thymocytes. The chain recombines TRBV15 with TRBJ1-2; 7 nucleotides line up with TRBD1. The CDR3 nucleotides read TGTGCCACCAGCAGCCCTACCCGGGCAGGGGGAAATGGCTACACCTTC. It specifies CATSSPTRAGGNGYTF.